The 32 T cell receptor beta chains given below trace back to one sample, sequenced in a study of Ad26.COV2.S vaccination and SARS-CoV-2 variants. Produced via immunoSEQ multiplex PCR; TCRdb's table is partial and in-frame only. The table lists roughly 350,000 clones, around 89% of them singletons. Treatment reported: some 19 received Ad26.COV2.S at low or high dose, single or two shots; five or six received placebo; per-sample allocation not given. On day 63 after the first injection, vaccine and placebo recipients gave samples. The sequencing used peripheral blood, collected in a trial of Ad26.COV2.S vaccine versus placebo. The receptor source for this set is a person aged 18-65 years who received the Ad26.COV2.S COVID-19 vaccine or a placebo.

This rearrangement joins TRBV2 to TRBJ2-7; D might be TRBD2 (6 bases). Germline loops: CDR1 SNHLY, CDR2 FYNNEI. Trimming left V 0 bases short and J 6 bases short, with 9 bases between. The CDR3 extends over 13 amino acids. The CDR3: CASSEARGLEQYF. DNA for the CDR3: TGTGCCAGCAGTGAAGCGCGGGGTCTCGAGCAGTACTTC.

The chain combines TRBV25-1 with TRBJ2-2; tentatively, D is TRBD2 (5 bases). With 2 bases removed from V and 4 bases from J, the gap between germline ends came to 8 bases. The V gene's germline CDR1 is MGHDK and CDR2 SYGVNS. The CDR3 runs to 14 residues. Here the CDR3 DNA reads TGTGCCAGCAGTGAAGTAGGGAGCACCGGGGAGCTGTTTTTT. Its translation: CASSEVGSTGELFF.

The genes are TRBV10-3 and TRBJ1-5; D is undetermined. The germline gives CDR1 ENHRY, CDR2 SYGVKD. The V end was cut by 2 bases, the J end by 0 bases, with 8 bases between. CDR3 length: 15 amino acids. CDR3 amino acids: CAISEPDGSNQPQHF. The CDR3 DNA reads TGTGCCATCAGTGAGCCTGACGGTAGCAATCAGCCCCAGCATTTT.

This rearrangement joins TRBV2 to TRBJ2-1, with 11 positions matching TRBD2. This CDR3 spans 14 amino acids. V trimming: 11 bases; J trimming: 4 bases; junction bases outside the gene matches: 7. Germline values: CDR1 SNHLY, CDR2 FYNNEI. The CDR3 DNA reads as TGTGCCGGTAGACTAGCGGGGAGATACAATGAGCAGTTCTTC. Translating gives CAGRLAGRYNEQFF.

This clone was detected only a few times. CDR3 in amino acids: CASSRQAPSGNTIYF. CDR3 nucleotide sequence: TGTGCCAGCTCTCGACAGGCCCCCTCTGGAAACACCATATATTTT. V and J are TRBV3-1 (or the pseudogene TRBV3-2) and TRBJ1-3; the D gene is possibly TRBD1 (6 bases). Between the trimmed V and J ends, which lost 8 bases and 0 bases, there was a span of 14 bases. Germline V lookup: CDR1 LGHDT, CDR2 YNNKEL (reference sequence). CDR3 length: 15 residues.

The chain carries TRBV7-8 and TRBJ2-3; no firm D call. Trimming took off 0 bases at V and 9 bases at J, with 10 bases between the two ends. The CDR3 spans 13 residues. The germline gives CDR1 SGHVS, CDR2 FQNEAQ. The CDR3 here is CASSLAGAFTQYF. As DNA, the CDR3 is TGTGCCAGCAGCTTAGCCGGCGCTTTCACGCAGTATTTT.

V is TRBV28 and J is TRBJ1-1; TRBD1 agrees at 7 bases. With V trimmed by 4 bases and J by 0 bases, 11 bases remained unmatched. The length of the CDR3 is 17 residues. Per germline, CDR1 MDHEN and CDR2 SYDVKM. The CDR3 sequence: CASSSYRQGVMNTEAFF. In nucleotides, the CDR3 is TGTGCCAGCAGTTCCTACCGACAGGGAGTAATGAACACTGAAGCTTTCTTT. Full variable domain (outside the CDR3, taken from reference TRBV28 and TRBJ1-1): DVKVTQSSRYLVKRTGEKVFLECVQDMDHENMFWYRQDPGLGLRLIYFSYDVKMKEKGDIPEGYSVSREKKERFSLILESASTNQTSMYLCASSSYRQGVMNTEAFFGQGTRLTVV.

This clone came up once. The rearrangement joins TRBV11-2 to TRBJ2-6; D uncertain. The CDR3 is 10 amino acids. V was clipped by 4 bases and J by 8 bases, with 0 bases between them. Looked up from germline, CDR1 is SGHAT and CDR2 is FQNNGV. The CDR3 DNA reads TGTGCCAGCAGCTCCAACGTCCTGACTTTC. Translation gives CASSSNVLTF.

CDR3 region: CASSRSGTGYSPLHF. The CDR3 DNA reads TGTGCCAGCAGCCGCTCGGGGACAGGGTACTCACCCCTCCACTTT. The genes are TRBV7-6 and TRBJ1-6; TRBD1 matches at 9 bases. J gave up 10 bases and V 5 bases, and 9 bases lay outside the gene matches. This CDR3 region has 15 residues. Germline CDR1 SGHVS, CDR2 FNYEAQ.

The chain couples TRBV29-1 to TRBJ2-7; D uncertain. The germline V and J ends were trimmed by 3 bases and 9 bases, with 18 bases remaining between them. The germline V gene encodes CDR1 SQVTM and CDR2 ANQGSEA. This CDR3 contains 13 residues. For the CDR3, the DNA is TGCAGCGTTGAGGAGCCCCCGTTTGGCGGGCAGTACTTC. It codes for CSVEEPPFGGQYF.

The chain carries TRBV9 and TRBJ1-5; D is unclear. The CDR3 totals 12 residues. Germline V gives CDR1 SGDLS, CDR2 YYNGEE. V was trimmed by 7 bases and J by 5 bases, leaving 10 bases between them. CDR3 coding DNA: TGTGCCAGCGGCCCCGGGGATCAGCCCCAGCATTTT. Amino acid sequence: CASGPGDQPQHF.

The chain carries TRBV6-5 and TRBJ2-1; 12 nucleotides match TRBD2. CDR3 length equals 15 residues. From germline, CDR1 is MNHEY and CDR2 SVGAGI. The junction had 7 bases not matched to a gene; V was cut back by 5 bases and J by 8 bases. CDR3 in DNA: TGTGCCAGCAGTCTTCTAGCGGGGGGGCTAGATGAGCAGTTCTTC. Translating it yields CASSLLAGGLDEQFF.

CDR3: CASSHRERVNTEAFF. The CDR3 DNA reads TGTGCCAGCAGCCATAGGGAACGGGTGAACACTGAAGCTTTCTTT. This chain links TRBV4-2 with TRBJ1-1; D gene unclear. The CDR3 consists of 15 residues. V was trimmed by 3 bases and J by 0 bases, leaving 11 bases between them. Germline values: CDR1 LGHNA, CDR2 YNFKEQ.

A few counts support this clone. The V gene is TRBV4-2, the J gene TRBJ1-2; D is undetermined. The CDR3 runs 14 residues. Trimming shortened V by 0 bases and J by 4 bases, and 9 bases separated the two germline ends. From germline, CDR1 is LGHNA and CDR2 YNFKEQ. The CDR3 sequence is CASSQDAEPYGYTF. The DNA for the CDR3 is TGTGCCAGCAGCCAAGATGCAGAACCCTATGGCTACACCTTC.

This chain joins TRBV25-1 and TRBJ2-3; no definite D call. With 5 bases removed from V and 5 bases from J, the gap between germline ends came to 17 bases. Germline CDR1 and CDR2: MGHDK and SYGVNS. The CDR3 is 15 residues long. This chain's CDR3 is CASSRPGFTEDTQYF. The CDR3 DNA follows: TGTGCCAGCAGTCGCCCGGGTTTTACGGAAGATACGCAGTATTTT.

The chain joins TRBV14 to TRBJ2-2, with D perhaps matching TRBD1 (5 bases). The CDR3 is 15 residues long. V lost 7 bases and J lost 0, with 12 bases in between. Per germline, CDR1 SGHDN and CDR2 FVKESK. CDR3 DNA sequence: TGTGCCAGCACCCCCAGGGTCGCGAACACCGGGGAGCTGTTTTTT. Encoded protein: CASTPRVANTGELFF.

CDR3 in amino acids: CAWISSGGAGGSPLHF. CDR3 DNA: TGTGCCTGGATCAGCTCTGGAGGGGCAGGGGGTTCACCCCTCCACTTT. The chain links TRBV30 to TRBJ1-6; 7 bases match TRBD1. J was trimmed by 9 bases and V by 4 bases; bases with no gene match: 15. CDR1 is GTSNPN, CDR2 SVGIG, per germline (reference sequence). This CDR3 contains 16 residues. Drawing the rest from reference TRBV30 and TRBJ1-6, the complete variable domain is SQTIHQWPATLVQPVGSPLSLECTVEGTSNPNLYWYRQAAGRGLQLLFYSVGIGQISSEVPQNLSASRPQDRQFILSSKKLLLSDSGFYLCAWISSGGAGGSPLHFGNGTRLTVT.

V usage is TRBV28 and J usage is TRBJ2-7; the match to TRBD1 covers 9 bases. Trimming cost V 4 bases and J 0 bases; bases outside gene matches: 4. The CDR3 spans 15 residues. CDR1 is MDHEN and CDR2 is SYDVKM in the germline V gene. The CDR3 spells CASSSTGGPSYEQYF. In DNA form, the CDR3 reads TGTGCCAGCAGTTCTACAGGGGGCCCCTCCTACGAGCAGTACTTC.

J is TRBJ1-1 and V is TRBV18, with unresolved D. The CDR3 runs 13 residues. V lost 3 bases and J 5 bases, leaving 10 bases between the germline ends. Germline-derived CDR1 and CDR2 are KGHSH and LQKENI. CDR3 residues: CASSPLGTTEAFF. CDR3 DNA sequence: TGTGCCAGCTCACCCCTGGGCACGACTGAAGCTTTCTTT.

The chain recombines TRBV19 with TRBJ2-3; D is unclear. V shed 8 bases and J shed 6 bases, with 9 bases lying between them. Germline V gives CDR1 LNHDA, CDR2 SQIVND (reference sequence). The length of the CDR3 is 11 residues. CDR3 residues: CASGIIDTQYF. In DNA, the CDR3 is TGTGCCAGTGGGATTATCGATACGCAGTATTTT.

The gene calls are TRBV5-1 and TRBJ2-1; D might be TRBD1 (5 bases). This CDR3 spans 16 amino acids. Trimming stripped 4 bases from V and 0 bases from J, with 14 bases between. Germline V gene data show CDR1 as SGHRS and CDR2 as YFSETQ. The chain's CDR3 is CASSIITQGSYNEQFF. The CDR3 coding sequence is TGCGCCAGCAGCATAATCACCCAGGGCTCCTACAATGAGCAGTTCTTC.

The chain carries TRBV9 and TRBJ1-1, with no clear D. The length of the CDR3 is 13 residues. Germline CDR1 reads SGDLS; CDR2 reads YYNGEE. V was shortened by 1 base and J by 5 bases, with 9 bases between the two germline ends. The CDR3 region is CASSVQVRTEAFF. In nucleotides, the CDR3 is TGTGCCAGCAGCGTACAAGTAAGAACTGAAGCTTTCTTT.

This clone was found a few times. This sequence joins TRBV4-3 and TRBJ1-2; D uncertain. The V end lost 0 bases, the J end lost 7 bases, and 15 bases lay between the germline ends. CDR1 and CDR2 (germline): LGHNA, YSLEER. The CDR3 runs 15 residues. CDR3 in amino acids: CASSQDSVRFSGYTF. The DNA for the CDR3 is TGCGCCAGCAGCCAAGATTCAGTCAGATTTTCTGGCTACACCTTC.

The rearrangement links TRBV5-1 to TRBJ2-2; the match to TRBD2 covers 9 bases. Germline CDR1 is SGHRS and CDR2 is YFSETQ. Unmatched junction bases numbered 9, after V lost 3 bases and J lost 6 bases. This CDR3 comprises 16 residues. The CDR3 sequence is CASSSNSGSVAGELFF. In DNA form, the CDR3 reads TGCGCCAGCAGCTCAAATAGCGGGAGTGTCGCCGGGGAGCTGTTTTTT.

This chain connects TRBV4-2 to TRBJ1-6; D perhaps matches TRBD1 (6 bases). Germline V CDR1 and CDR2: LGHNA, YNFKEQ. V was clipped by 0 bases and J by 0 bases, with 9 bases between them. This CDR3 is 17 amino acids long. CDR3 loop: CASSQDRGSSYNSPLHF. DNA for the CDR3: TGTGCCAGCAGCCAAGATAGGGGGAGCTCCTATAATTCACCCCTCCACTTT.

The rearrangement uses TRBV11-2 and TRBJ1-4; D might be TRBD1 (5 bases). V was shortened by 5 bases and J by 0 bases, with 10 bases between the two germline ends. Germline V lookup: CDR1 SGHAT, CDR2 FQNNGV. This CDR3 is 15 amino acids long. The CDR3 sequence: CASSERQPTNEKLFF. DNA for the CDR3: TGTGCCAGCAGCGAACGACAGCCAACTAATGAAAAACTGTTTTTT.

This chain uses TRBV9 with TRBJ2-2; the match to TRBD1 covers 9 bases. V dropped 4 bases and J dropped 3; count of bases not matched to a gene: 4. CDR1 is SGDLS, CDR2 YYNGEE, per germline. This CDR3 has 15 residues. CDR3: CASSPGQGHTGELFF. CDR3 in DNA: TGTGCCAGCAGCCCGGGACAGGGACACACCGGGGAGCTGTTTTTT.

This clone occurred a few times. This sequence joins TRBV4-1 and TRBJ1-5; 8 bases fit TRBD1. Germline CDR1 and CDR2: MGHRA and YSYEKL. V shed 4 bases and J 7 bases; nucleotides not matched to a gene: 6. The CDR3 extends over 14 amino acids. CDR3 in amino acids: CASSRGQGGQPQHF. CDR3 DNA: TGCGCCAGCAGCCGCGGACAGGGTGGGCAGCCCCAGCATTTT.

This chain uses TRBV30 with TRBJ1-1; D is uncertain. This CDR3 comprises 13 residues. The V gene lost 0 bases and the J gene lost 4 bases, with 9 bases spanning the gap. CDR1 is GTSNPN, CDR2 SVGIG, per germline (reference sequence). The CDR3 nucleotides are TGTGCCTGGAGTGTCCGGGCAGGCACTGAAGCTTTCTTT. This translates into CAWSVRAGTEAFF.

The V gene is TRBV5-6, the J gene TRBJ1-5; D uncertain. Trimming pared 3 bases from V and 4 bases from J, leaving 11 bases between. CDR1 is SGHDT and CDR2 is YYEEEE in the germline V gene. The CDR3 is 14 amino acids. In DNA form, the CDR3 reads TGTGCCAGCAGCTCCCGTCCTAGTAATCAGCCCCAGCATTTT. It specifies CASSSRPSNQPQHF.

The gene calls are TRBV7-2 and TRBJ2-7, with 7 nucleotides matching TRBD2. The CDR3 is 15 amino acids. V was clipped by 5 bases and J by 4 bases; unmatched bases: 11. Germline V lookup: CDR1 SGHTA, CDR2 FQGNSA. The CDR3 nucleotides read TGTGCCAGCAGCAAATCTGGGACCGGGGGGTACGAGCAGTACTTC. It yields the protein CASSKSGTGGYEQYF.

The chain has TRBV6-5 and TRBJ2-7; no clear D gene. V dropped 6 bases and J dropped 6 bases, with 15 bases sitting between them. The CDR3 has 13 residues. Germline loops: CDR1 MNHEY, CDR2 SVGAGI. The CDR3 DNA reads TGTGCCAGCAGCCGACATACTGGGTTCGAGCAGTACTTC. It is translated as CASSRHTGFEQYF.